Given below is one T cell receptor (beta chain) in context. As yet, its antigen is unknown. Each donor provided at least one pre-ART PBMC sample and at least two post-ART PBMC samples. At the survey level, the v3.0 immunoSEQ assay was run. Some clones are missing from TCRdb's copy, which holds only in-frame ones; the method was immunoSEQ multiplex PCR. The table lists around 20,000 clones, around four fifths of them singletons. The sample comes from a study of long-term antiretroviral therapy in people with HIV. Study-wide points: In the period from about 2003 to 2017, blood was collected, possibly under older ART regimens.

Germline V CDR1 and CDR2: MGHRA, YSYEKL. The CDR3 runs to 19 residues. The V gene end was trimmed by 1 base and the J gene end by 4 bases; junction bases not matched to a gene: 15. The source was unsorted PBMCs, collected about 4 years after starting antiretroviral therapy. V gene TRBV4-1 combines with J gene TRBJ2-1; 8 positions agree with TRBD2. The sequence was obtained from a man between 18 and 35 years old with HIV. The CDR3 region has the DNA TGCGCCAGCAGCCAAGGGGCCCTTATGAGCGGGGGCGTATACAATGAGCAGTTCTTC. It translates to CASSQGALMSGGVYNEQFF.